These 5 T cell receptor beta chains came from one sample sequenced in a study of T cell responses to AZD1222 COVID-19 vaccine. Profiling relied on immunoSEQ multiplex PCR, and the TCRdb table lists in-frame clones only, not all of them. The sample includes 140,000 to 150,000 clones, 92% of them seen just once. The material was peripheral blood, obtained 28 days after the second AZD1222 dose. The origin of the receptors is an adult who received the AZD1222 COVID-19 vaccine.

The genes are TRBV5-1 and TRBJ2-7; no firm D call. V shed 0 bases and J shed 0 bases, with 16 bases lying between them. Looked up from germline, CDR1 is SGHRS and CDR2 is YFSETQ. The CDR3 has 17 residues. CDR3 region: CASSLGVPGQSSYEQYF. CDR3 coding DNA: TGCGCCAGCAGCTTGGGTGTGCCCGGGCAGAGCTCCTACGAGCAGTACTTC.

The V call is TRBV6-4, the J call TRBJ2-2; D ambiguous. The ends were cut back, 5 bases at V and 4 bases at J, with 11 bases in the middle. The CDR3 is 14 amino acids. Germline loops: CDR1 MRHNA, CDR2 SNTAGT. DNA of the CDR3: TGTGCCAGCAGTCCAGACTTTACCACCGGGGAGCTGTTTTTT. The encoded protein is CASSPDFTTGELFF.

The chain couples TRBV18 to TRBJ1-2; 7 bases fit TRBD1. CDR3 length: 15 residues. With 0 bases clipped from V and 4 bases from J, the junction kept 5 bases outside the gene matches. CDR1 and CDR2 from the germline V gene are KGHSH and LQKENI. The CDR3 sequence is CASSPPGTVGYGYTF. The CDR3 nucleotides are TGTGCCAGCTCACCACCGGGGACAGTGGGCTATGGCTACACCTTC.

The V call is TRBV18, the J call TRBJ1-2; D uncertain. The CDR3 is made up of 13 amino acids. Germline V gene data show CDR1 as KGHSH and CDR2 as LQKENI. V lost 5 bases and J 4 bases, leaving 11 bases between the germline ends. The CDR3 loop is CASSSDGIYGYTF. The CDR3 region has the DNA TGTGCCAGCTCATCGGACGGAATCTATGGCTACACCTTC.

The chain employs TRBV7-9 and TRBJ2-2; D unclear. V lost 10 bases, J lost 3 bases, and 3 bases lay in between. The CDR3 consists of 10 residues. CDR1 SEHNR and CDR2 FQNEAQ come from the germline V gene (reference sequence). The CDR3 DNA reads TGTGCCACCTACACCGGGGAGCTGTTTTTT. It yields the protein CATYTGELFF.